These T cell receptor beta chains were read from a single sample in a study of long-term antiretroviral therapy in people with HIV. Produced via immunoSEQ multiplex PCR; TCRdb's table is partial and in-frame only. The data contain about 28,000 clones, about 95% of them singletons. The sample consisted of unsorted PBMCs, taken 6 to 6.5 years after starting antiretroviral therapy. The origin of the receptors is a man aged 30 to 45 with HIV. The conserved cysteine and the conserved F or W are not part of the CDR3 here. Each record gives: J gene, V gene, CDR3 protein.

TRBJ1-2,TRBV4-1,ASSQEGVGGYDYT
TRBJ2-7,TRBV6-4,ASSDSNWDRGHYEQY
TRBJ2-7,TRBV30,AWSVGRDRLS
TRBJ1-6,TRBV18,ASSPSQENSPLH
TRBJ1-6,TRBV4-1,ASFRQGDNSPLH
TRBJ1-1,TRBV5-5,ASSLDSTEAF
TRBJ2-7,TRBV19,ASRDTGSLSYEQY
TRBJ1-4,TRBV5-6,ASSQQGVNEKLF
TRBJ2-7,TRBV19,ASSSGGGQVQY
TRBJ1-5,TRBV11-3,ASSPQTGDGQPQH
TRBJ2-3,TRBV4-1,ASSQTGTSGSFIADTQY
TRBJ2-7,TRBV11-2,ASSLDRDGVYEQY
TRBJ1-2,TRBV7-9,ASSLASTESNYGYT
TRBJ1-1,TRBV4-3,ASSQERANTEAF
TRBJ2-7,TRBV15,ATSRDTGTGGDEQY
TRBJ1-1,TRBV6-6,ASSLQGPNTEAF
TRBJ1-2,TRBV6-1,ASRPWDRGRDGYT
TRBJ2-3,TRBV9,ASSYRGSTDTQY
TRBJ2-5,TRBV5-1,ASRSDEKAQY
TRBJ1-2,TRBV5-1,ASSQDSYGYT
TRBJ2-7,TRBV27,ASSSSLAGLSYEQY
TRBJ1-2,TRBV6-1,ASRSTGFYGYT
TRBJ2-7,TRBV30,AWSWAGSEQY
TRBJ2-7,TRBV5-1,ASSRTGAEEQY
TRBJ1-2,TRBV9,ASSASGQARGGYT
TRBJ2-3,TRBV25-1,ASSEPGQETQY
TRBJ1-2,TRBV5-4,ASSLPGEYGYT
TRBJ2-5,TRBV15,ATSSSKGETQY